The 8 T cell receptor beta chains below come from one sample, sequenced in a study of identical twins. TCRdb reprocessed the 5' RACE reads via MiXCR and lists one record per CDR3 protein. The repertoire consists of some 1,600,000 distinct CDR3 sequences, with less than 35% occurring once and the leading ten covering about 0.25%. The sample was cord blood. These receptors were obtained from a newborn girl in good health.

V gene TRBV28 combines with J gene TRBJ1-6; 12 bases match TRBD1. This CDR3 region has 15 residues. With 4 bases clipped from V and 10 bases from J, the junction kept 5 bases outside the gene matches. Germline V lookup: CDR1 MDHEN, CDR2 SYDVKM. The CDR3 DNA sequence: TGTGCCAGCAGTTATTCCGGGACAGGGGGCTCACCCCTCCACTTT. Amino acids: CASSYSGTGGSPLHF.

The CDR3 is CASSEAGTPVGTEAFF. The CDR3 DNA reads as TGTGCCAGCAGTGAAGCCGGGACACCCGTTGGCACTGAAGCTTTCTTT. The chain is built from TRBV6-1 and TRBJ1-1, with D perhaps matching TRBD1 (6 bases). V was pared by 0 bases and J by 4 bases, with 15 bases between. CDR1 and CDR2 (germline): MNHNS, SASEGT. The CDR3 spans 16 residues.

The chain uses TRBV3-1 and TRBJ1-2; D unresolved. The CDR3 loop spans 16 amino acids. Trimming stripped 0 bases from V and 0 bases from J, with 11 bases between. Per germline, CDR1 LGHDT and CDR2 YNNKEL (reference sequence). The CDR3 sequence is CASSQDRRQANYGYTF. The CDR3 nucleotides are TGTGCCAGCAGCCAAGATCGTAGGCAGGCTAACTATGGCTACACCTTC.

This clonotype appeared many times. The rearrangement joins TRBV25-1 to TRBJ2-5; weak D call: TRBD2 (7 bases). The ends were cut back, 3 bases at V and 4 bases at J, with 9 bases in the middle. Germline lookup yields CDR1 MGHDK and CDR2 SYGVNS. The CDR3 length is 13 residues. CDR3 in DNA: TGTGCCAGCAGTGAGGCGGGGGCAGAGACCCAGTACTTC. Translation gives CASSEAGAETQYF.

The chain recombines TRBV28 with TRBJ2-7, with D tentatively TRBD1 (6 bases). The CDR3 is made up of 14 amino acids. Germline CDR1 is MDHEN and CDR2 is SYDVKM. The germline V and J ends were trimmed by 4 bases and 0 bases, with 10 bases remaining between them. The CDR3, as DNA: TGTGCCAGCAGTTCCCAGGGGTTCTCCTACGAGCAGTACTTC. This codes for CASSSQGFSYEQYF.

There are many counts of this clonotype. This CDR3 reads CAISEPSGPSTDTQYF. CDR3 sequence (DNA): TGTGCCATCAGTGAGCCATCGGGGCCCTCAACAGATACGCAGTATTTT. The gene calls are TRBV10-3 and TRBJ2-3, with D tentatively TRBD1 or TRBD2 (5 bases each). This CDR3 spans 16 amino acids. Deletions cut 2 bases from V and 3 bases from J, with 15 bases between. CDR1 and CDR2 (germline): ENHRY, SYGVKD.

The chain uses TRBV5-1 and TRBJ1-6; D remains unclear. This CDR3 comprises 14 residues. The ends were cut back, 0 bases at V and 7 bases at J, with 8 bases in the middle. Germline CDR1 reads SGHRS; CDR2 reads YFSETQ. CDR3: CASSLEAENSPLHF. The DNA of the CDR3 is TGCGCCAGCAGCTTGGAGGCAGAGAATTCACCCCTCCACTTT.

CDR3 nucleotides: TGTGCCACCACCCCGGACGGTTACGAGCAGTACTTC. It codes for CATTPDGYEQYF. The chain joins TRBV25-1 to TRBJ2-7, with unresolved D. V lost 10 bases, J lost 4 bases, and 14 bases lay in between. Germline V gives CDR1 MGHDK, CDR2 SYGVNS. CDR3 size: 12 residues.